The entry below gives a single T cell receptor (beta chain) sequence along with its context. This entry is derived from a study of cytomegalovirus exposure and HLA in healthy donors. PCR employed 60 Vbeta and 13 Jbeta primers. Only in-frame clones appear in the TCRdb table, and some are missing; sequencing was by immunoSEQ multiplex PCR. The sample contains around 120,000 clones, 70% to 80% of which appear only once. This CDR3 contains 15 residues. Germline CDR1 is SGHVS and CDR2 is FQNEAQ. Germline trimming cut 5 bases from V and 1 base from J; bases unmatched to any gene: 7. Sequences were obtained from PBMCs. The chain employs TRBV7-8 and TRBJ2-5, with TRBD1 matching 7 bases. The origin of this receptor is a woman aged 40-49 years in good health and CMV-seropositive. The CDR3 bases are TGTGCCAGCAGCCCAGCAGGACAGGCCCAAGAGACCCAGTACTTC. It translates to CASSPAGQAQETQYF. Looking up the rest from reference TRBV7-8 and TRBJ2-5 gives the full variable domain: GAGVSQSPRYKVAKRGQDVALRCDPISGHVSLFWYQQALGQGPEFLTYFQNEAQLDKSGLPSDRFFAERPEGSVSTLKIQRTQQEDSAVYLCASSPAGQAQETQYFGPGTRLLVL.